This T cell receptor beta chain was identified in a study of blood T cell repertoires in COVID-19. Turning to the study itself: The origin of the acute and convalescent COVID-19 samples was the United States, Italy and Spain. The cDNA or gDNA used as material had been derived from T cells, B-cell-depleted T cells, or PBMCs.

Patients from Seattle were sampled longitudinally, starting during active infection. CDR1 and CDR2 (germline): KGHSH, LQKENI. Trimming cost V 3 bases and J 5 bases; bases outside gene matches: 5. This CDR3 is built from 15 residues. In the original analysis: Nucleated cell counts were estimated from reference gene primer amplification. Measured with immunoSEQ multiplex PCR; TCRdb has only the in-frame clones, and not every one. That table is the source of V, J and clone size, and D and trimming were worked out from the DNA. Found here are about 180,000 clones, roughly 81% of them singletons; the top ten hold about 12%.

Sequencing input: peripheral blood. The sequence was collected from a woman older than 75 with COVID-19, enrolled during active disease. V is TRBV18 and J is TRBJ2-1, with 9 positions matching TRBD2. CDR3 DNA sequence: TGTGCCAGCTCACCGGGGACTAGCAGAAACAATGAGCAGTTCTTC. Protein: CASSPGTSRNNEQFF.